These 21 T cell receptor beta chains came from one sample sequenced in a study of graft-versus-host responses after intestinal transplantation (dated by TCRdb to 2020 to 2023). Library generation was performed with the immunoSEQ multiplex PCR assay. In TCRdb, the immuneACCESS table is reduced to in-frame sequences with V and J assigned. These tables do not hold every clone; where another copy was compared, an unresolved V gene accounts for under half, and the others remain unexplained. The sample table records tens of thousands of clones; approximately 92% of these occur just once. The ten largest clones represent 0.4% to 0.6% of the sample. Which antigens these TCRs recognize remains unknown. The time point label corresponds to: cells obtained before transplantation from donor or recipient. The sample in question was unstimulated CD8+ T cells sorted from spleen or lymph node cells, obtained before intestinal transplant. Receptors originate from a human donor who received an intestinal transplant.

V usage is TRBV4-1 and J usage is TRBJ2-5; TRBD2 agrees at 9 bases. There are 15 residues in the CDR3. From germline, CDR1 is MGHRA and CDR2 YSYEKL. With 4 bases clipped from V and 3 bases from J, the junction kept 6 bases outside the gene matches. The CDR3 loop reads CASSLTRLAEETQYF. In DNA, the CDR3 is TGCGCCAGCAGCCTCACAAGACTAGCGGAAGAGACCCAGTACTTC.

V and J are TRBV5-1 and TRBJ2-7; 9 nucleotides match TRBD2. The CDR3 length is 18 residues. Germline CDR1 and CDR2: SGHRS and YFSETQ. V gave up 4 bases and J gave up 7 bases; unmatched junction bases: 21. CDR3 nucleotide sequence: TGCGCCAGCAGCCAAGAGGGGAGGGGGTTACTAGCGGGCATTGAGCAGTACTTC. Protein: CASSQEGRGLLAGIEQYF.

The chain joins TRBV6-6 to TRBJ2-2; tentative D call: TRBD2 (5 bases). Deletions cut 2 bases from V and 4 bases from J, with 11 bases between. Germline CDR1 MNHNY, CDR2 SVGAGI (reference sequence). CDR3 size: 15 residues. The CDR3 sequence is CASSYPGISTGELFF. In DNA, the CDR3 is TGTGCCAGCAGTTACCCCGGGATTTCCACCGGGGAGCTGTTTTTT.

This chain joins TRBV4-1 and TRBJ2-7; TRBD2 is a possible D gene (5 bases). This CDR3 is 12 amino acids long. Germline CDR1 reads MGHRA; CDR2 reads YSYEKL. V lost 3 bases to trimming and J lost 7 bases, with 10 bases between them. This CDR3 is CASSQPREEQYF. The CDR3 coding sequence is TGCGCCAGCAGCCAGCCCCGGGAAGAGCAGTACTTC.

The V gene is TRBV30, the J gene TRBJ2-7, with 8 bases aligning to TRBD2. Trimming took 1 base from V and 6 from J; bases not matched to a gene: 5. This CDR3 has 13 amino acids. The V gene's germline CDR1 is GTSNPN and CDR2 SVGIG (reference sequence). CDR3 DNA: TGTGCCTGGAGTGGCGGCGGGGGGCTCGAGCAGTACTTC. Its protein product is CAWSGGGGLEQYF.

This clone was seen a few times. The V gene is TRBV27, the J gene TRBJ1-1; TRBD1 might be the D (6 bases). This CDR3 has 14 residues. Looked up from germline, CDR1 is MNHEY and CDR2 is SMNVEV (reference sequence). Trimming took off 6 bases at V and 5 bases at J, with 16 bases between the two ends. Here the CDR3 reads CASRRRSGETEAFF. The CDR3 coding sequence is TGTGCCAGCAGACGTCGTTCAGGGGAGACTGAAGCTTTCTTT.

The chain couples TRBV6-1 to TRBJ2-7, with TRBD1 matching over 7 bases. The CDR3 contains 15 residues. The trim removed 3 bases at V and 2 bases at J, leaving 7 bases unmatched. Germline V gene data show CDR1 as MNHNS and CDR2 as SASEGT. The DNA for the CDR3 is TGTGCCAGCAGTGAGAACAACAGGGGAACCTACGAGCAGTACTTC. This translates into CASSENNRGTYEQYF.

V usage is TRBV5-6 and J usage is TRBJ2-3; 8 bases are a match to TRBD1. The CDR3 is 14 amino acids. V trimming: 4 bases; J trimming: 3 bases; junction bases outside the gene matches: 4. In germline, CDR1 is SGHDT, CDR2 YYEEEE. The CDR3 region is CASSRQGATDTQYF. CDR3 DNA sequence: TGTGCCAGCAGCCGCCAGGGGGCAACAGATACGCAGTATTTT.

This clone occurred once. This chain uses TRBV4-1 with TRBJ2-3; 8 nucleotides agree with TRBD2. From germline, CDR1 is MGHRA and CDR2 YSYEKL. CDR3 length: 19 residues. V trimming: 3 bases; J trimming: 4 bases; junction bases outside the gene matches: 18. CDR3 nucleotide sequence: TGCGCCAGCAGCCACCCCCAGCAGGGAGCGGGAGAAAGCGCAGATACGCAGTATTTT. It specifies CASSHPQQGAGESADTQYF.

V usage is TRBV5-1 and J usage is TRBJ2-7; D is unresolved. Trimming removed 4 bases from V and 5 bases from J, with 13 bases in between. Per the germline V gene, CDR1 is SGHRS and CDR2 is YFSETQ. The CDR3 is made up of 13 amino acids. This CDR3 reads CASSPESLHEQYF. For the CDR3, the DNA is TGCGCCAGCAGCCCTGAGTCCCTCCACGAGCAGTACTTC. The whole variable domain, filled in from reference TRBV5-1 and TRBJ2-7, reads KAGVTQTPRYLIKTRGQQVTLSCSPISGHRSVSWYQQTPGQGLQFLFEYFSETQRNKGNFPGRFSGRQFSNSRSEMNVSTLELGDSALYLCASSPESLHEQYFGPGTRLTVT.

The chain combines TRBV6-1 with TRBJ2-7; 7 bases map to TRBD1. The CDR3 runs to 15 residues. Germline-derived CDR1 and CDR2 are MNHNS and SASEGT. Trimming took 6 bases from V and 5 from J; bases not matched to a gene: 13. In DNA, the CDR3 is TGTGCCAGCAGGACAGTCGGGACAGCAGTCGACGAGCAGTACTTC. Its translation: CASRTVGTAVDEQYF.

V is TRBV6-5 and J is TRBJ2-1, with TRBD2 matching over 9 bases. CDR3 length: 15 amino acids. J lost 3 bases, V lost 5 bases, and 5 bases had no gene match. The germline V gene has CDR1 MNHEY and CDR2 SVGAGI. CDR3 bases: TGTGCCAGCAGTCCACTAGCGGGTATCTACAATGAGCAGTTCTTC. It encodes CASSPLAGIYNEQFF.

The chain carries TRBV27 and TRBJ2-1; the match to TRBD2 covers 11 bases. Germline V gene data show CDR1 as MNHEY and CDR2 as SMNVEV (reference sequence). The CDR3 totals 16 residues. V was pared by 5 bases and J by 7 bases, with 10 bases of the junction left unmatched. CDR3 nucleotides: TGTGCCAGCAGTGGACTAGCGGGTCATCCTGGGAATGAGCAGTTCTTC. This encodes CASSGLAGHPGNEQFF.

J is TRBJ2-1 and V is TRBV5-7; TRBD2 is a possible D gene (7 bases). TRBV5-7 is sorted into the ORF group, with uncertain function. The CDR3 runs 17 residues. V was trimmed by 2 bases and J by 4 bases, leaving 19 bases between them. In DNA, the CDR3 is TGTGCCAGCAGCTTAGGGGGGGGCACCCTTTCGTACAATGAGCAGTTCTTC. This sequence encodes CASSLGGGTLSYNEQFF.

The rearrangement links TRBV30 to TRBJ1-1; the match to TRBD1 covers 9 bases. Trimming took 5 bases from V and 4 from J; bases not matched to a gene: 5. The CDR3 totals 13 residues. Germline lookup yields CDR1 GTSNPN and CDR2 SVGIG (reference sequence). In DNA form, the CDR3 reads TGTGCCTGGGGGACAGGGTGGGGCACTGAAGCTTTCTTT. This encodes CAWGTGWGTEAFF.

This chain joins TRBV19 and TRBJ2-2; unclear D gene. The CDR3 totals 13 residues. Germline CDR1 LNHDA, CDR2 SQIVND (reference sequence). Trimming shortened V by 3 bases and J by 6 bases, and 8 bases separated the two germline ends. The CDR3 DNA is TGTGCCAGTAGTATTCAGGCCTCCGGGGAGCTGTTTTTT. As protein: CASSIQASGELFF.

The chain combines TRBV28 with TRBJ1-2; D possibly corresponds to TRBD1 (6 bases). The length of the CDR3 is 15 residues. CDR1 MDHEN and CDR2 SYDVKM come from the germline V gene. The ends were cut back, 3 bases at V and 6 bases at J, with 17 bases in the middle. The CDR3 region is CASSLWGHPLNGYTF. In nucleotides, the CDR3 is TGTGCCAGCAGTTTGTGGGGGCACCCTCTAAATGGCTACACCTTC.

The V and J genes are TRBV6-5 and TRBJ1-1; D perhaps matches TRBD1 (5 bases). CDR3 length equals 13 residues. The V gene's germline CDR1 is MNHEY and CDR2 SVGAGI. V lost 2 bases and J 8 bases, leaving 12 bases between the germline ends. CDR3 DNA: TGTGCCAGCAGTTACCGGGGGGAAGAAGAAGCTTTCTTT. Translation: CASSYRGEEEAFF.

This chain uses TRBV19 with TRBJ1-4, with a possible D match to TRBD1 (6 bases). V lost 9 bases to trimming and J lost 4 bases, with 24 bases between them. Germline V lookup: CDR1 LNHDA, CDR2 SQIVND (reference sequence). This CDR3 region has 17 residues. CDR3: CASRPSFGGADNEKLFF. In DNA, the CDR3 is TGTGCCAGCAGACCCTCTTTTGGGGGGGCAGATAATGAAAAACTGTTTTTT.

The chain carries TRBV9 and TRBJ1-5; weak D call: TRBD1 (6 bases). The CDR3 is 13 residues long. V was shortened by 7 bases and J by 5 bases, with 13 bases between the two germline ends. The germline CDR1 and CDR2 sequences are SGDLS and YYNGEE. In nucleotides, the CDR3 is TGTGCCAGCCCGTACAGGGCTGATCAGCCCCAGCATTTT. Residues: CASPYRADQPQHF.

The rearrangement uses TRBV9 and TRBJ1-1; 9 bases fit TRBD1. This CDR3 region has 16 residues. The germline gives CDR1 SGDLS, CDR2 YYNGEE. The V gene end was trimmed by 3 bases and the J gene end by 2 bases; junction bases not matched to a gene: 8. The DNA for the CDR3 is TGTGCCAGCAGCGCCAACCGGGACAGGGTTAACACTGAAGCTTTCTTT. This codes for CASSANRDRVNTEAFF.